The 29 T cell receptor beta chains below were found in one sample sequenced in a study of blood T cell repertoires in COVID-19. The repertoire was sequenced with immunoSEQ multiplex PCR; TCRdb's copy has only in-frame clones and lacks some. Seen here are approximately 100,000 clones, approximately 84% observed once, and the top ten hold approximately 2.1%. Material: peripheral blood. The origin of the receptors is a human donor in a cohort sampled during active COVID-19.

This rearrangement joins TRBV6-5 to TRBJ2-1, with D possibly TRBD2 on 5 matching bases. The germline gives CDR1 MNHEY, CDR2 SVGAGI. The V and J ends lost 2 bases and 5 bases respectively, with 13 bases between them. This CDR3 has 15 amino acids. CDR3 residues: CASSYGLAFNNEQFF. Written as DNA, the CDR3 is TGTGCCAGCAGTTACGGGCTAGCTTTTAACAATGAGCAGTTCTTC.

This clone showed up just once. The chain joins TRBV28 to TRBJ1-4; TRBD1 is a possible D gene (6 bases). Germline V lookup: CDR1 MDHEN, CDR2 SYDVKM. This CDR3 contains 15 residues. V dropped 5 bases and J dropped 6 bases, with 16 bases sitting between them. Here the CDR3 DNA reads TGTGCCAGCAGTCCCCCCACAGGGTCGGATGAAAAACTGTTTTTT. Translating gives CASSPPTGSDEKLFF.

This chain links TRBV7-3 with TRBJ2-3; 8 bases match TRBD2. Germline V CDR1 and CDR2: SGHTA, FQGTGA. This CDR3 has 15 amino acids. Germline trimming cut 2 bases from V and 4 bases from J; bases unmatched to any gene: 5. The CDR3 region is CASSLGAGAADTQYF. CDR3 sequence (DNA): TGTGCCAGCAGCTTAGGAGCGGGAGCTGCAGATACGCAGTATTTT.

V and J are TRBV4-1 and TRBJ2-4, with 12 bases fitting TRBD2. V lost 0 bases, J lost 0 bases, and 15 bases stayed unmatched. Germline V gene lookup returns CDR1 MGHRA and CDR2 YSYEKL. This CDR3 is built from 22 residues. The CDR3: CASSQDGPLTSGGLIAKNIQYF. The CDR3 DNA is TGCGCCAGCAGCCAAGATGGCCCCCTGACTAGCGGGGGCCTGATAGCCAAAAACATTCAGTACTTC.

This chain links TRBV29-1 with TRBJ2-5, with 7 positions matching TRBD1. The CDR3 sequence is 13 residues long. The germline gives CDR1 SQVTM, CDR2 ANQGSEA. V lost 5 bases, J lost 5 bases, and 8 bases stayed unmatched. CDR3 nucleotides: TGCAGCGTTAGACAGGGCGGTGGGGAGACCCAGTACTTC. Its translation: CSVRQGGGETQYF.

This rearrangement joins TRBV5-4 to TRBJ2-5; a weak D match, TRBD1 (5 bases). This CDR3 spans 13 amino acids. Trimming cost V 5 bases and J 4 bases, with 12 bases left between them. CDR1 is SGHNT, CDR2 YYREEE, per germline (reference sequence). The CDR3 loop is CASRQAQGETQYF. CDR3 sequence (DNA): TGTGCCAGCAGGCAGGCCCAGGGAGAGACCCAGTACTTC.

The chain is built from TRBV23-1 and TRBJ2-1; 8 bases are shared with TRBD1. TRBV23-1 is an ORF; its function is uncertain. Losses at the gene ends were 0 bases for V and 5 bases for J; bases not matched to a gene: 9. The CDR3 totals 17 residues. CDR3 in DNA: TGCGCCAGCAGTCAATCTGGGGAGGACAGGGAAGACAATGAGCAGTTCTTC. Translating it yields CASSQSGEDREDNEQFF.

The chain is built from TRBV5-8 and TRBJ1-6; TRBD1 aligns across 8 bases. J gave up 7 bases and V 3 bases, and 3 bases lay outside the gene matches. In germline, CDR1 is SGHTS, CDR2 YDEGEE. This CDR3 has 14 amino acids. CDR3 loop: CASSWTGYNSPLHF. The CDR3 DNA follows: TGTGCCAGCAGCTGGACAGGGTACAATTCACCCCTCCACTTT. Supplemented by reference TRBV5-8 and TRBJ1-6, the full variable domain reads EAGVTQSPTHLIKTRGQQATLRCSPISGHTSVYWYQQALGLGLQFLLWYDEGEERNRGNFPPRFSGRQFPNYSSELNVNALELEDSALYLCASSWTGYNSPLHFGNGTRLTVT.

This clone was seen a few times. The chain carries TRBV24-1 and TRBJ1-1, with 11 bases matching TRBD1. The CDR3 totals 16 residues. The trim removed 2 bases at V and 5 bases at J, leaving 6 bases unmatched. CDR1 and CDR2 (germline): KGHDR, SFDVKD. In nucleotides, the CDR3 is TGTGCCACCAGTGATTCAGGACAGGGGGCTAATACTGAAGCTTTCTTT. This encodes CATSDSGQGANTEAFF.

The rearrangement links TRBV7-8 to TRBJ2-2; D is undetermined. The CDR3 spans 16 residues. From germline, CDR1 is SGHVS and CDR2 FQNEAQ. Trimming cost V 1 base and J 1 base, with 10 bases left between them. Written as DNA, the CDR3 is TGTGCCAGCAGCTTAGAGTTTGCACAGAACACCGGGGAGCTGTTTTTT. This codes for CASSLEFAQNTGELFF.

V and J are TRBV15 and TRBJ2-7; TRBD2 aligns across 8 bases. V lost 1 base and J lost 4; bases outside the gene matches: 3. This CDR3 region has 14 residues. Germline V gene data show CDR1 as LNHNV and CDR2 as YYDKDF (reference sequence). As DNA, the CDR3 is TGTGCCACCAGCAGAGGACCTAGCGGGTACGAGCAGTACTTC. Translated, it gives CATSRGPSGYEQYF.

CDR3 DNA: TGTGCCAGCAGCTTAGGAGACTTGGGAAAACTGTTTTTT. It specifies CASSLGDLGKLFF. The V call is TRBV7-6, the J call TRBJ1-4; D unresolved. There are 13 residues in the CDR3. Deletions cut 1 base from V and 10 bases from J, with 10 bases between. Germline loops: CDR1 SGHVS, CDR2 FNYEAQ.

The V and J genes are TRBV28 and TRBJ2-7, with 7 nucleotides matching TRBD1. Germline assignment: CDR1 MDHEN and CDR2 SYDVKM. The CDR3 covers 14 residues. Germline trimming cut 3 bases from V and 2 bases from J; bases unmatched to any gene: 4. CDR3 loop: CASSLFGQAYEQYF. CDR3 in DNA: TGTGCCAGCAGTTTGTTCGGACAGGCCTACGAGCAGTACTTC.

The V call is TRBV9, the J call TRBJ1-1; 9 positions agree with TRBD1. J lost 4 bases, V lost 0 bases, and 4 bases had no gene match. This CDR3 region has 15 residues. Per germline, CDR1 SGDLS and CDR2 YYNGEE. The CDR3 reads CASSVGDRAVTEAFF. In nucleotides, the CDR3 is TGTGCCAGCAGCGTAGGGGACAGGGCCGTCACTGAAGCTTTCTTT.

The chain is built from TRBV4-1 and TRBJ2-7, with 11 nucleotides matching TRBD1. The ends lost 1 base at V and 4 bases at J; junction bases unmatched: 6. CDR3 length: 16 amino acids. The germline CDR1 and CDR2 sequences are MGHRA and YSYEKL. Written as DNA, the CDR3 is TGCGCCAGCAGCCAAGGGCCGGGACAGGGGGGTTACGAGCAGTACTTC. Encoded protein: CASSQGPGQGGYEQYF.

V is TRBV6-5 and J is TRBJ2-7; 10 positions agree with TRBD2. Looked up from germline, CDR1 is MNHEY and CDR2 is SVGAGI. The CDR3 is 16 amino acids. Trimming took 3 bases from V and 0 from J; bases not matched to a gene: 5. The CDR3 nucleotides are TGTGCCAGCAGTTATAGTAGCGGGGGGTTCTCCTACGAGCAGTACTTC. This gives the protein CASSYSSGGFSYEQYF.

This clone has only one observation. This chain links TRBV5-1 with TRBJ2-1, with unresolved D. The germline CDR1 and CDR2 sequences are SGHRS and YFSETQ. The CDR3 is made up of 15 amino acids. V was trimmed by 1 base and J by 4 bases, leaving 12 bases between them. The CDR3 loop reads CASSLMSRTYNEQFF. The CDR3 nucleotides are TGCGCCAGCAGCTTGATGTCGCGTACTTACAATGAGCAGTTCTTC.

This clone has a handful of counts. The chain combines TRBV7-9 with TRBJ1-6; a possible D gene is TRBD1 (5 bases). Germline CDR1 reads SEHNR; CDR2 reads FQNEAQ (reference sequence). V was pared by 3 bases and J by 9 bases, with 12 bases between. The CDR3 covers 14 residues. The CDR3 DNA reads TGTGCCAGCAGCTTCGGATCCCAGGGTTCACCCCTCCACTTT. Translating it yields CASSFGSQGSPLHF.

The rearrangement links TRBV3-1 (or the pseudogene TRBV3-2) to TRBJ2-7; TRBD1 matches at 7 bases. Per the germline V gene, CDR1 is LGHDT and CDR2 is YNNKEL (reference sequence). This CDR3 is built from 14 residues. V lost 8 bases and J lost 1; bases outside the gene matches: 8. The CDR3 loop is CASSSGTVSYEQYF. For the CDR3, the DNA is TGTGCCAGCTCTTCCGGGACAGTATCCTACGAGCAGTACTTC.

V is TRBV19 and J is TRBJ1-5; TRBD1 matches 10 bases. The CDR3 loop spans 18 amino acids. Germline V CDR1 and CDR2: LNHDA, SQIVND (reference sequence). With 5 bases clipped from V and 3 bases from J, the junction kept 13 bases outside the gene matches. The CDR3 protein is CASSRTTGGERYNQPQHF. The CDR3 DNA sequence: TGTGCCAGTAGTCGGACGACAGGGGGCGAACGTTACAATCAGCCCCAGCATTTT. The full variable domain, rest sourced from reference TRBV19 and TRBJ1-5, is DGGITQSPKYLFRKEGQNVTLSCEQNLNHDAMYWYRQDPGQGLRLIYYSQIVNDFQKGDIAEGYSVSREKKESFPLTVTSAQKNPTAFYLCASSRTTGGERYNQPQHFGDGTRLSIL.

The chain couples TRBV2 to TRBJ1-1, with D perhaps TRBD1 (6 bases). Germline V gene lookup returns CDR1 SNHLY and CDR2 FYNNEI. The V end lost 6 bases, the J end lost 5 bases, and 10 bases lay between the germline ends. The CDR3 is made up of 12 amino acids. As DNA, the CDR3 is TGTGCCAGCAGGACCACAGGGACTGAAGCTTTCTTT. It codes for CASRTTGTEAFF.

This chain joins TRBV4-2 and TRBJ1-2; TRBD1 is a possible D gene (5 bases). This CDR3 contains 14 residues. V dropped 5 bases and J dropped 8 bases, with 18 bases sitting between them. Per germline, CDR1 LGHNA and CDR2 YNFKEQ. This CDR3 reads CASSSRDSQRGYTF. CDR3 nucleotides: TGTGCCAGCAGCTCACGGGACTCCCAGAGAGGCTACACCTTC.

The CDR3 DNA sequence: TGCGCCAGCAGCCCGGGACAGGGGACTCAGTACTTC. Translation gives CASSPGQGTQYF. The V gene is TRBV5-1, the J gene TRBJ2-4; 10 positions match TRBD1. Losses at the gene ends were 4 bases for V and 12 bases for J; bases not matched to a gene: 4. The germline V gene has CDR1 SGHRS and CDR2 YFSETQ. This CDR3 contains 12 residues.

V gene TRBV7-9 combines with J gene TRBJ1-2; 7 bases fit TRBD1. Germline V CDR1 and CDR2: SEHNR, FQNEAQ (reference sequence). After removal of 0 bases from V and 3 bases from J, the junction contained 10 bases not matched to a gene. The CDR3 loop spans 17 amino acids. The CDR3 sequence is CASSLALSGTAYYGYTF. In DNA, the CDR3 is TGTGCCAGCAGCTTAGCCCTTTCCGGGACAGCTTACTATGGCTACACCTTC.

This clone was recorded once. The V gene is TRBV27, the J gene TRBJ2-7; D gene unclear. The CDR3 consists of 15 residues. Trimming cost V 3 bases and J 1 base, with 13 bases left between them. Per germline, CDR1 MNHEY and CDR2 SMNVEV (reference sequence). The CDR3 DNA reads as TGTGCCAGCAGTTTGGCCCCGACACTTTCCTACGAGCAGTACTTC. Translating it yields CASSLAPTLSYEQYF.

This chain connects TRBV7-2 to TRBJ1-2, with a tentative D call TRBD1 (5 bases). The CDR3 length is 15 residues. V was shortened by 0 bases and J by 8 bases, with 16 bases between the two germline ends. Looked up from germline, CDR1 is SGHTA and CDR2 is FQGNSA. CDR3 DNA: TGTGCCAGCAGCTTAGCGATGGGAGGGGTCCGAGGCTACACCTTC. The encoded protein is CASSLAMGGVRGYTF. Looking up the rest from reference TRBV7-2 and TRBJ1-2 gives the full variable domain: GAGVSQSPSNKVTEKGKDVELRCDPISGHTALYWYRQSLGQGLEFLIYFQGNSAPDKSGLPSDRFSAERTGGSVSTLTIQRTQQEDSAVYLCASSLAMGGVRGYTFGSGTRLTVV.

This rearrangement joins TRBV4-3 to TRBJ2-7; unclear D gene. In germline, CDR1 is LGHNA, CDR2 YSLEER. CDR3 length: 13 amino acids. The V end lost 0 bases, the J end lost 7 bases, and 10 bases lay between the germline ends. CDR3 sequence reads: CASSQDRFGEQYF. As DNA, the CDR3 is TGCGCCAGCAGCCAAGACAGGTTTGGGGAGCAGTACTTC.

This chain joins TRBV6-5 and TRBJ2-1; D gene uncertain. The length of the CDR3 is 15 residues. CDR1 and CDR2 from the germline V gene are MNHEY and SVGAGI. The ends were cut back, 0 bases at V and 3 bases at J, with 9 bases in the middle. The CDR3 coding sequence is TGTGCCAGCAGTTACTCGACGGGTTTCTACAATGAGCAGTTCTTC. Its translation: CASSYSTGFYNEQFF.

In its sample, this clone was seen a few times. This rearrangement joins TRBV5-1 to TRBJ2-2; D is uncertain. Trimming stripped 0 bases from V and 1 base from J, with 4 bases between. The germline V gene has CDR1 SGHRS and CDR2 YFSETQ. The CDR3 loop spans 14 amino acids. For the CDR3, the DNA is TGCGCCAGCAGCTTGGCCATGAACACCGGGGAGCTGTTTTTT. Protein: CASSLAMNTGELFF.